This T cell receptor (beta chain) was captured in a study of cytomegalovirus exposure and HLA in healthy donors. Germline loops: CDR1 MDHEN, CDR2 SYDVKM. CDR3 length: 12 residues. Trimming pared 6 bases from V and 4 bases from J, leaving 10 bases between. This clone was seen only a few times. Primers: 60 Vbeta forward and 13 Jbeta reverse. Here immunoSEQ multiplex PCR was the method, and the copy in TCRdb shows in-frame clones only, minus some. The table lists fewer than 250,000 clones, roughly four fifths of them singletons. The V call is TRBV28, the J call TRBJ2-7, with D perhaps matching TRBD2 (5 bases). Material for sequencing was PBMCs. This receptor was taken from a girl aged 5 to 17 in good health and CMV-seronegative. The CDR3: CASSHGVYEQYF. The CDR3 nucleotides are TGTGCCAGCAGCCACGGGGTGTACGAGCAGTACTTC.